A single sample is the source of the 7 T cell receptor beta chains below, sequenced in a study of identical twins. TCRdb re-called the 5' RACE reads with MiXCR, one entry per CDR3 protein. The sample includes about 290,000 distinct CDR3 sequences, less than 9.5% of them seen just once. A further study also used this sample, focusing on yellow fever vaccine responses in identical twins.

Material for sequencing was CD8+ T cells sorted from blood. These receptor sequences come from a young woman in good health.

This clonotype occurred many times. The chain uses TRBV3-1 and TRBJ2-5, with 7 bases fitting TRBD1. J lost 4 bases, V lost 4 bases, and 6 bases had no gene match. The germline gives CDR1 LGHDT, CDR2 YNNKEL (reference sequence). The CDR3 consists of 14 residues. The CDR3 here is CASSPGQSGETQYF. The CDR3 DNA is TGTGCCAGCAGCCCGGGACAGAGCGGAGAGACCCAGTACTTC.

J is TRBJ2-1 and V is TRBV15; D ambiguous. The V end was cut by 2 bases, the J end by 3 bases, with 5 bases between. The CDR3 covers 13 residues. Per the germline V gene, CDR1 is LNHNV and CDR2 is YYDKDF (reference sequence). DNA of the CDR3: TGTGCCACCAGCAGATCACTCTACAATGAGCAGTTCTTC. Translated, it gives CATSRSLYNEQFF.

CDR3 sequence: CATSREGAGTGYNTEAFF. The CDR3 nucleotides are TGTGCCACCAGCAGAGAGGGTGCCGGGACAGGGTATAACACTGAAGCTTTCTTT. The V call is TRBV15, the J call TRBJ1-1, with 9 nucleotides matching TRBD1. Germline trimming cut 0 bases from V and 2 bases from J; bases unmatched to any gene: 10. Germline CDR1 and CDR2: LNHNV and YYDKDF (reference sequence). The length of the CDR3 is 18 residues.

This clonotype was detected many times. The DNA of the CDR3 is TGCGCCAGCAGCCAAGGACACGCGAATGAGCAGTTCTTC. This gives the protein CASSQGHANEQFF. This chain links TRBV4-3 with TRBJ2-1, with D unresolved. CDR3 length equals 13 residues. V was pared by 1 base and J by 7 bases, with 8 bases between. Looked up from germline, CDR1 is LGHNA and CDR2 is YSLEER.

This clonotype was observed many times. This chain uses TRBV5-1 with TRBJ2-1; 8 positions agree with TRBD1. This CDR3 is 15 amino acids long. With V trimmed by 2 bases and J by 8 bases, 9 bases remained unmatched. Germline V gene data show CDR1 as SGHRS and CDR2 as YFSETQ. This CDR3 is CASSFRQGALDEQFF. The CDR3 bases are TGCGCCAGCAGCTTTAGGCAGGGGGCTTTGGATGAGCAGTTCTTC.

This clonotype was picked up a small number of times. The CDR3 protein is CASSFAGYDGYTF. Here the CDR3 DNA reads TGTGCCAGCAGTTTCGCAGGGTACGATGGCTACACCTTC. The V call is TRBV12-3 or TRBV12-4, the J call TRBJ1-2; a possible D gene is TRBD1 (5 bases). V was trimmed by 3 bases and J by 6 bases, leaving 11 bases between them. This CDR3 is 13 amino acids long.

There are many counts of this clonotype. The rearrangement uses TRBV29-1 and TRBJ2-1, with TRBD1 identical over 8 bases. Germline assignment: CDR1 SQVTM and CDR2 ANQGSEA. After removal of 3 bases from V and 9 bases from J, the junction contained 7 bases not matched to a gene. The CDR3 is 13 amino acids. CDR3 DNA sequence: TGCAGCGTTGATCCAGGGGGCCTCAGTGAGCAGTTCTTC. Protein sequence: CSVDPGGLSEQFF.